This TCR beta chain was observed in a study of shared clonotypes between healthy human individuals (dated by TCRdb to 2018 to 2021). With regard to the full study: The cohort comprised two women and a few men aged 18 to 49 years. For each donor, CD4 naive and CD4 memory were each given three plates, CD8 naive was given two plates, and CD8 memory was given one plate. Blood TCR repertoires of five healthy adults were deeply sequenced to estimate repertoire size and the extent of clonotype sharing between individuals. Libraries were prepared and TCR repertoires were sequenced by different laboratories using diverse techniques, in order to increase sequencing depth and limit assay-specific biases. Each donor's leukapheresis produced roughly between about 0.9 and 9.5 billion PBMCs. What the authors observed across the whole study: When several donors were compared, the shared fraction of clonotypes was roughly 4.8% for naive CD4, 3% to 4% for naive CD8, roughly 2.5% for memory CD4, and around 0.4% for memory CD8. The small number of donors limited the genetic and exposure-history diversity represented. Naive subsets generally had larger estimated clonotype richness than memory subsets did. Higher generation probabilities were observed for clonotypes shared by all four sorted-subset donors than for non-shared clonotypes. Only blood was sampled, and tissue TCR repertoires likely differ from those in blood. Pairwise subsampling indicated that sequencing depth was expected to affect the degree of clonotype sharing among donors. Incomplete sequencing was indicated by rarefaction of sorted-subset datasets, despite the large sequencing depth.

Using the deep immunoSEQ assay, TCR CDR3 regions were amplified from genomic DNA by multiplex PCR. Genomic DNA extracted from each cell subset was distributed evenly over all wells of several immunoSEQ 96-well plates, and each plate served as one replicate. For sorted subsets, each replicate PCR was loaded with about 0.2 ug genomic DNA, equivalent to 25,000 to 35,000 T cell genomes. Purified libraries were quantified with a Qubit 3.0 fluorometer, sized on a Bioanalyzer 2100, and re-quantified with the KAPA Library Quantification kit. Every immunoSEQ 96-well plate was sequenced on a dedicated single-read 150-cycle Illumina NextSeq 550 flow cell. The authors' analysis ran thus. Because only junctional sequences without quality scores were contained in the immunoSEQ output, filtering matching that applied to full-length reads could not be performed. To assign V/J genes and CDR3, sequences were annotated using PyIR, a Python wrapper for IgBLAST v1.9, with IMGT germline references. Reads with weak V/J assignments (E-value above 1e-6), missing CDR3, stop codons, out-of-frame junctions, or ambiguous translated residues were removed. V3J clonotypes were defined as sequences sharing an identical inferred V gene, J gene, and CDR3 amino acid sequence. The percentage overlap between two repertoires was calculated by dividing the number of shared unique clonotypes by the size of the smaller repertoire. RTK rarefaction, the Chao1 estimator, and Recon v2.1 estimates of unobserved clonotypes were used to assess repertoire richness. Generation probabilities were computed with OLGA for all TCRbeta clonotypes obtained by the gDNA method from a handful of donors. Held by TCRdb, this immuneACCESS table contains in-frame sequences only and omits some clones. Under half of the omission traces to an unresolved V gene where checked; the cause of the rest is unknown. V, J and clone size derive from that table, while D and trimming were established from the DNA sequence. The sample table lists about 1.1 million clones, around 78% of them with a count of one. The top ten clones comprise 0.5% to 0.6% of the sample.

The CDR3 goes from the cysteine to the phenylalanine over 13 residues. Of the read, only the CDR3 DNA is kept; its 39 bases are in frame from base 1. As encoded in the germline V gene, CDR1 is SGHDN while CDR2 is FVKESK. V is clipped by 0 bases and J by 7 bases, and the sequence between their germline boundaries is 6 bases long. The donors were healthy, HIV-negative adults who had no recently reported acute infections or vaccinations. All donors were Caucasian adults living in Nashville, Tennessee, USA. CD4+ T cells were enriched by magnetic negative selection, after which naive cells were positively selected on CD45RA and the negative fraction was taken as the memory subset. After blood collection by leukapheresis, PBMCs were isolated using Ficoll-Histopaque density gradient centrifugation and then cryopreserved in the vapor phase of liquid nitrogen. Purity and quantity of every magnetically sorted T cell population were checked by analytical flow cytometry. Genomic DNA was isolated from every sorted fraction and measured by UV absorbance on a Nanodrop 2000c.

Details on this clone: There is no known antigen for this receptor. Per-base quality was not reported, and no clone a single base away is much larger than it.

The origin of this receptor is a man aged 18 to 29 in good health. Some clones in this sample may be carry-over from other donors' samples. Recombination linked TRBV14 to TRBJ1-4, with no confidently assigned D gene. Specimen: memory CD4+ T cells from PBMCs. The sample's cell subset or site, from its label and the paper: CD45RA-negative fraction. The DNA sequence reads TGTGCCAGCAGCCAAGATCTAACTGAAAAACTGTTTTTT. This gives the protein CASSQDLTEKLFF.